This TCR beta chain emerged from a study of vaccination effects on CD4 cells after COVID-19. Background on the study: Over 1.5 million PBMC per well were cultured with around 10 IU/ml IL-2 and 8 to 10 ug/ml peptides.

CDR1 and CDR2 from the germline V gene are MDHEN and SYDVKM. V lost 3 bases and J 0 bases, leaving 5 bases between the germline ends. The CDR3 is made up of 13 amino acids. Produced via immunoSEQ multiplex PCR; TCRdb's table is partial and in-frame only. The profile shows approximately 37,000 clones, around 74% of them singletons. CD4+ T cell isolation took place after approximately 11 days of culture. Prior SARS-CoV-2 infection was absent in the vaccine recipients, as shown by negative nucleocapsid antibodies. Cultures had half their medium replaced with IL-2 medium on days 3 and 7. Points on this clone: The antigen is unknown.

V and J are TRBV28 and TRBJ1-1; D gene ambiguous. The sample in question was CD4+ T cells from PBMCs cultured without peptide, obtained before COVID-19 vaccination. This receptor was obtained from a human donor who received a COVID-19 vaccine. CDR3 region: CASSFRLNTEAFF. In nucleotides, the CDR3 is TGTGCCAGCAGTTTTCGACTGAACACTGAAGCTTTCTTT.